Shown below are 2 T cell receptor beta chains from a single sample sequenced in a study of identifying expanded T cells in peripheral blood. Repertoires were generated with immunoSEQ multiplex PCR, while TCRdb's copy carries only in-frame clones and drops some. This table has around 100,000 clones, about 91% appearing once. What was sequenced was blood. Receptor source: a person aged 18 to 69 in good health.

The V and J genes are TRBV9 and TRBJ2-2, with TRBD2 matching 7 bases. The CDR3 loop spans 17 amino acids. Unmatched junction bases numbered 7, after V lost 0 bases and J lost 2 bases. Germline V gene data show CDR1 as SGDLS and CDR2 as YYNGEE. The CDR3 protein is CASSVGVSGRNTGELFF. CDR3 coding DNA: TGTGCCAGCAGCGTAGGGGTTAGCGGGCGAAACACCGGGGAGCTGTTTTTT.

The chain combines TRBV21-1 with TRBJ2-7; TRBD2 is the table's D call, not checked against the DNA. TRBV21-1 is a recognized pseudogene. CDR3 size: 16 residues. CDR3 region: CASSKAMGLAGGEQYF. CDR3 nucleotides: TGTGCCAGCAGCAAAGCTATGGGACTAGCGGGAGGCGAGCAGTACTTC.